The 11 T cell receptor beta chains below all came from one sample that was sequenced in a study of T cells in Graves' hyperthyroidism and ophthalmopathy. RNA transcripts yielded amplified TCR beta CDR3 regions. Carried out on the TCR CDR3, a first-round RT-PCR used the HTBI primer set. TCRdb used MiXCR to reprocess the multiplex PCR reads, holding one entry per CDR3 protein. The table has some 620,000 distinct CDR3 sequences, 15% to 20% seen once. Sequences were obtained from blood. The receptor source for this set is a woman aged 25-40 years with Graves' hyperthyroidism.

A few counts support this clonotype. The chain uses TRBV28 and TRBJ1-5; D remains ambiguous. Trimming pared 6 bases from V and 4 bases from J, leaving 16 bases between. Germline V lookup: CDR1 MDHEN, CDR2 SYDVKM. The CDR3 covers 15 residues. The CDR3 reads CASSLHGVGNQPQHF. DNA of the CDR3: TGTGCCAGCAGCCTCCACGGGGTTGGGAATCAGCCCCAGCATTTT. The full variable domain, with the rest looked up from reference TRBV28 and TRBJ1-5, is DVKVTQSSRYLVKRTGEKVFLECVQDMDHENMFWYRQDPGLGLRLIYFSYDVKMKEKGDIPEGYSVSREKKERFSLILESASTNQTSMYLCASSLHGVGNQPQHFGDGTRLSIL.

CDR3 nucleotides: TGTGCCAGTAGTAATGGGCAGGGTGAAGAGACCCAGTACTTC. Translation gives CASSNGQGEETQYF. The chain combines TRBV19 with TRBJ2-5; the D gene is possibly TRBD1 (5 bases). The CDR3 spans 14 residues. V gave up 4 bases and J gave up 3 bases, with 12 bases separating them. Germline V gene lookup returns CDR1 LNHDA and CDR2 SQIVND (reference sequence). The full variable domain, in which reference TRBV19 and TRBJ2-5 provide the parts outside the CDR3, is DGGITQSPKYLFRKEGQNVTLSCEQNLNHDAMYWYRQDPGQGLRLIYYSQIVNDFQKGDIAEGYSVSREKKESFPLTVTSAQKNPTAFYLCASSNGQGEETQYFGPGTRLLVL.

Many counts were recorded for this clonotype. This chain links TRBV28 with TRBJ2-1; tentatively, D is TRBD2 (5 bases). The length of the CDR3 is 13 residues. The germline V and J ends were trimmed by 7 bases and 4 bases, with 11 bases remaining between them. The germline V gene has CDR1 MDHEN and CDR2 SYDVKM. CDR3 nucleotide sequence: TGTGCCAGCAAAGGAGGCGGTTACAATGAGCAGTTCTTC. Its protein is CASKGGGYNEQFF.

The chain is built from TRBV4-1 and TRBJ1-5; D is unclear. There are 20 residues in the CDR3. CDR1 is MGHRA, CDR2 YSYEKL, per germline. Trimming stripped 2 bases from V and 0 bases from J, with 23 bases between. CDR3: CASSQPNLLSSGHSNQPQHF. The CDR3 DNA sequence: TGCGCCAGCAGCCAACCTAACTTATTGTCCAGTGGCCATAGCAATCAGCCCCAGCATTTT.

V usage is TRBV13 and J usage is TRBJ2-6; D is unresolved. V was shortened by 3 bases and J by 0 bases, with 12 bases between the two germline ends. In germline, CDR1 is PRHDT, CDR2 FYEKMQ (reference sequence). This CDR3 contains 17 residues. DNA for the CDR3: TGTGCCAGCAGCTTGGGCAGATCGCTCTCTGGGGCCAACGTCCTGACTTTC. Translating gives CASSLGRSLSGANVLTF.

The rearrangement links TRBV7-9 to TRBJ1-3; D possibly corresponds to TRBD1 (6 bases). The germline V gene has CDR1 SEHNR and CDR2 FQNEAQ (reference sequence). The CDR3 is 14 amino acids. The V end was cut by 2 bases, the J end by 3 bases, with 8 bases between. CDR3 in DNA: TGTGCCAGCAGCTTAACAGGGATTGGAAACACCATATATTTT. The encoded protein is CASSLTGIGNTIYF. Variable domain in full (rest from reference TRBV7-9 and TRBJ1-3): DTGVSQNPRHKITKRGQNVTFRCDPISEHNRLYWYRQTLGQGPEFLTYFQNEAQLEKSRLLSDRFSAERPKGSFSTLEIQRTEQGDSAMYLCASSLTGIGNTIYFGEGSWLTVV.

This clonotype has at least ten counts. The rearrangement joins TRBV28 to TRBJ1-1; TRBD1 might be the D (5 bases). V dropped 4 bases and J dropped 1 base, with 13 bases sitting between them. This CDR3 region has 15 residues. The germline V gene encodes CDR1 MDHEN and CDR2 SYDVKM. This CDR3 reads CASSSTGESNTEAFF. CDR3 in DNA: TGTGCCAGCAGTTCCACGGGGGAATCGAACACTGAAGCTTTCTTT.

The chain joins TRBV27 to TRBJ2-1; 7 nucleotides match TRBD2. The germline gives CDR1 MNHEY, CDR2 SMNVEV (reference sequence). The J segment lost 8 bases and the V segment lost 10 bases, leaving 8 bases of the junction unmatched. The CDR3 totals 12 residues. In nucleotides, the CDR3 is TGTGCCACCGCTAGCGGAGCGGATGAGCAGTTCTTC. Amino acid sequence: CATASGADEQFF.

This clonotype occurred many times. Here the CDR3 DNA reads TGTGCCAGCAGTTCATACGACAGAGATACGCAGTATTTT. It specifies CASSSYDRDTQYF. The rearrangement links TRBV27 to TRBJ2-3, with D possibly matching TRBD1 (5 bases). V was clipped by 4 bases and J by 5 bases, with 10 bases between them. Germline CDR1 MNHEY, CDR2 SMNVEV (reference sequence). The CDR3 covers 13 residues.

The chain recombines TRBV9 with TRBJ2-7; unclear D gene. The ends were cut back, 0 bases at V and 3 bases at J, with 10 bases in the middle. The CDR3 is 14 residues long. The germline CDR1 and CDR2 sequences are SGDLS and YYNGEE. As DNA, the CDR3 is TGTGCCAGCAGCGTAGCGGTCTCGAACTACGAGCAGTACTTC. Translating gives CASSVAVSNYEQYF.

In its sample, this clonotype was seen a few times. The chain has TRBV11-3 and TRBJ2-1, with 9 bases lining up with TRBD1. CDR3 length equals 12 residues. Germline CDR1 is SGHNT and CDR2 is YENEEA. With 5 bases clipped from V and 16 bases from J, the junction kept 9 bases outside the gene matches. The CDR3 DNA reads TGTGCCAGCAGCGCGACGGGGACAGGGAGTTTCTTC. Residues: CASSATGTGSFF.